Described below is a single T cell receptor beta chain sequence and its context. The sample comes from a study of cytomegalovirus exposure and HLA in healthy donors. CDR3 length equals 12 residues. Looked up from germline, CDR1 is GTSNPN and CDR2 is SVGIG (reference sequence). V was pared by 3 bases and J by 4 bases, with 7 bases between. Profiled with immunoSEQ multiplex PCR; TCRdb holds only in-frame clones, not every one. The sample shows 55,000 to 70,000 clones, about nine tenths of them seen only once. The TCR was taken from a man younger than 35 in good health and CMV-seronegative. The rearrangement uses TRBV30 and TRBJ2-1; D is possibly TRBD2 (5 bases). The source material was PBMCs. The CDR3 loop is CAWRWEYNEQFF. The CDR3 DNA reads TGTGCCTGGAGGTGGGAGTACAATGAGCAGTTCTTC.